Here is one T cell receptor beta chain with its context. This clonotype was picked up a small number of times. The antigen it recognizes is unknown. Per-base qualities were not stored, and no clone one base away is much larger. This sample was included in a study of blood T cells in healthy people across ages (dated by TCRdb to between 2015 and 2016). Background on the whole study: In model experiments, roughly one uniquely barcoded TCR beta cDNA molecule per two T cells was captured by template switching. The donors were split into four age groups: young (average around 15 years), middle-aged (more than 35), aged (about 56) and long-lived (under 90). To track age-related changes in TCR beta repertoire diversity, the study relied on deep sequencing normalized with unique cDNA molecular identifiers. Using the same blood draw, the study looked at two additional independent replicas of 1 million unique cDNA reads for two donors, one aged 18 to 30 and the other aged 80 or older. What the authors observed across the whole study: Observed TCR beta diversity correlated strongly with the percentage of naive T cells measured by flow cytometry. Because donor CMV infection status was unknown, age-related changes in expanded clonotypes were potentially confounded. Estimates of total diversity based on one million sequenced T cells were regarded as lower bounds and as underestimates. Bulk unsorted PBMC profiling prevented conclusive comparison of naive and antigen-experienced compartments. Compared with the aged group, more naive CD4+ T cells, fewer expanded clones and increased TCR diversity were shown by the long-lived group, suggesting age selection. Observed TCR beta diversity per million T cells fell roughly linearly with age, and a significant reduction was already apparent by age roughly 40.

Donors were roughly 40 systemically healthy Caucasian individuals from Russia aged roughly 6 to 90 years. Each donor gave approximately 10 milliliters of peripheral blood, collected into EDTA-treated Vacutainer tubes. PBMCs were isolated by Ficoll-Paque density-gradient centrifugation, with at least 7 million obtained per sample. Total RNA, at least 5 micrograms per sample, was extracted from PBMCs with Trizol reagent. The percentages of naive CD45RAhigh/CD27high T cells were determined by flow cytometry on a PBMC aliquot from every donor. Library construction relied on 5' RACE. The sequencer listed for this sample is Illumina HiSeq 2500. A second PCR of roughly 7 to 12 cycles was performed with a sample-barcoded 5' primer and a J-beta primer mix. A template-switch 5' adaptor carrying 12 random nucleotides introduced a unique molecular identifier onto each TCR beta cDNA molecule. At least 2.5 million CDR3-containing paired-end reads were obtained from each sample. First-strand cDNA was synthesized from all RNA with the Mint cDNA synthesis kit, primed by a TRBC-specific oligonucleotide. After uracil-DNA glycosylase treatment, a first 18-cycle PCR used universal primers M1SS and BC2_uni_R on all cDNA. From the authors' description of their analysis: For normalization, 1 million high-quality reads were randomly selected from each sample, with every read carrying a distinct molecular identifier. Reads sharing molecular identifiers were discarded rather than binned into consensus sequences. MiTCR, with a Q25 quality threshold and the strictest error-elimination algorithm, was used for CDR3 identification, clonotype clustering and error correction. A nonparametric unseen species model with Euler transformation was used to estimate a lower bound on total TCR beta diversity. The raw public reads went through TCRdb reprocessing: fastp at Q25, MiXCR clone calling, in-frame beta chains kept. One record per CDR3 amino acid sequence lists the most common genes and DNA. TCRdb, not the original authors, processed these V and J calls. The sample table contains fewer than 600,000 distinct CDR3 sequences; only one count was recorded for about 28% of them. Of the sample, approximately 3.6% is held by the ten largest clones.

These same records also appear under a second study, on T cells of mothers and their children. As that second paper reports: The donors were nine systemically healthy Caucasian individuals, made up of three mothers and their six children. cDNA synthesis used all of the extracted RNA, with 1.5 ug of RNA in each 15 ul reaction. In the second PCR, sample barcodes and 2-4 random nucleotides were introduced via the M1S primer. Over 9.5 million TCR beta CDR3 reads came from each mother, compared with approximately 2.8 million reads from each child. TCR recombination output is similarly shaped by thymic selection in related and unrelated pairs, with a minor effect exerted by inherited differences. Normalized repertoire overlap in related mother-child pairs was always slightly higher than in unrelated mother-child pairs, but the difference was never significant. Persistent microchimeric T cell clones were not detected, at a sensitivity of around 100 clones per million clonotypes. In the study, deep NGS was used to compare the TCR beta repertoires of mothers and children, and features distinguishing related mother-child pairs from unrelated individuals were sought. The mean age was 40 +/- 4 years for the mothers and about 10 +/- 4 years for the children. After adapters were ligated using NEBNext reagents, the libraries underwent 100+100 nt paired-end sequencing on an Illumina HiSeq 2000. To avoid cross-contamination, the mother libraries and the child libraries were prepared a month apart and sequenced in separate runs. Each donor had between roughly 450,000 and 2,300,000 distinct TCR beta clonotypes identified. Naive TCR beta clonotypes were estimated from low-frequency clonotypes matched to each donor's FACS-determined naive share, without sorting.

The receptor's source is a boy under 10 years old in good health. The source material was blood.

Here is the DNA: TGTGCTAGTGGTTCCCCGGACAGGGGATTGACCTATGGCTACACCTTC. Translated, this gives CASGSPDRGLTYGYTF. The sequence joins TRBV12-5 to TRBJ1-2; the junction holds 9 bases that match TRBD1. Relative to germline, V is missing 4 bases and J is missing 4 bases, with 10 bases of the junction outside any gene match. CDR1 and CDR2, looked up from the germline V gene, are LGHNT and FRNRAP. Counted from cysteine to phenylalanine, this CDR3 has 16 amino acids. Of all the DNA, just the CDR3 is kept, 48 bases in frame from base 1.